This T cell receptor beta chain was found in a study of breast tumors, draining lymph nodes, adjacent tissues. Trimming took off 8 bases at V and 5 bases at J, with 12 bases between the two ends. Germline V CDR1 and CDR2: MNHNS, SASEGT. The CDR3 is 12 residues long. TCRdb reanalysed the multiplex PCR reads using MiXCR and keeps one entry per CDR3 protein. The table records tens of thousands of distinct CDR3 sequences, around 40% of them present only once. To note about this clonotype: No antigen is known for it.

Regarding the study as a whole: Compared with basal-like, luminal-like tumors shared significantly more repertoire with nontumor tissue. Data fit most tumor T cells coming from lymph node, expanding in tumor.

The TCR originated in a female donor with breast cancer. Some clones in this sample may be carry-over from other donors' samples. The chain recombines TRBV6-1 with TRBJ2-5, with TRBD1 as a possible D gene (6 bases). The sequenced sample was breast tumor tissue. CDR3 in amino acids: CASPGGGETQYF. CDR3 bases: TGTGCCAGCCCTGGGGGCGGGGAGACCCAGTACTTC.